The clone carrying this T cell receptor beta chain has at least ten counts. Its antigen remains unknown. The data belong to a study of identical twins. TCRdb used MiXCR to reprocess the 5' RACE reads, holding one entry per CDR3 protein. Here the sample spans roughly 770,000 distinct CDR3 sequences, 18% being singletons. Study-wide results and limits: Alpha sequences out of frame and shared by twins had excess low generation probability.

This sample was also put to use in a study of T cells expressing NK-cell markers. That study adds: The share of CD8+ T cells held by dominant NKG2C+ clonotypes was about 1.0-7.5% in six donors.

The receptor was derived from a woman aged 18-30 years in good health. The specimen sequenced was PBMCs.

In DNA, the CDR3 is TGTGCCAGTAGTCCCGGACACCCCCAGCGAGCTTTCTTT. Protein: CASSPGHPQRAFF. The J gene is TRBJ1-1, the V gene TRBV19; tentative D call: TRBD1 (5 bases). Germline V gene sequence: CDR1 LNHDA, CDR2 SQIVND (reference sequence). Trimming stripped 5 bases from V and 10 bases from J, with 17 bases between. This CDR3 is 13 amino acids long.